These T cell receptor beta chains were read from a single sample in a study of T cells in localized non-small cell lung cancer. This table comes from immunoSEQ multiplex PCR, and its TCRdb copy is limited to in-frame clones, with some not included. The sample consists of around 140,000 clones, 80% to 90% of them appearing once. The sample in question was peripheral blood, obtained before any cancer treatment. Receptors were obtained from a female donor older than 55 with stage I lung adenocarcinoma. Both conserved end residues are part of each CDR3. A D gene is named only where the DNA matches it firmly. The listing skips clone size in some rows; elsewhere it reads once, few, many or a size class.

V,size,J,D,DNA,CDR3
TRBV29-1,.,TRBJ1-1,TRBD1,TGCAGCGCTGGGACAGGGCTAAACACTGAAGCTTTCTTT,CSAGTGLNTEAFF
TRBV28,.,TRBJ2-1,.,TGTGCCAGCAGTTTACCCGGACAGAACAATGAGCAGTTCTTC,CASSLPGQNNEQFF
TRBV9,.,TRBJ1-2,.,TGTGCCAGCAGCGTAGCTGCCTATGGCTACACCTTC,CASSVAAYGYTF
TRBV5-4,few,TRBJ1-4,TRBD1,TGTGCCAGCAGCTTCTGGGGACAGGGGAAAGGAAAACTGTTTTTT,CASSFWGQGKGKLFF
TRBV21-1,.,TRBJ2-2,.,TGTGCCAGCAGCGCGGGACCACGGTGGACCGGGGAGCTGTTTTTT,CASSAGPRWTGELFF
TRBV5-1,once,TRBJ2-7,.,TGCGCCAGCAGCTTCATGGGGGCCTACGAGCAGTACTTC,CASSFMGAYEQYF
TRBV6-5,.,TRBJ1-3,.,TGTGCCAGCACGCGGGGGGCGTCGGGAAACACCATATATTTT,CASTRGASGNTIYF
TRBV29-1,.,TRBJ2-7,TRBD1,TGCAGCGTGACAGGGGATCTGGACGAGCAGTACTTC,CSVTGDLDEQYF
TRBV5-1,.,TRBJ2-1,TRBD1,TGCGCCAGCAGAACCGGGACAGGGGCCTACAATGAGCAGTTCTTC,CASRTGTGAYNEQFF
TRBV15,.,TRBJ2-7,TRBD2,TGTGCCACCGGGAGGCCGGGAGGCTCGGGGGAGCAGTACTTC,CATGRPGGSGEQYF
TRBV18,.,TRBJ2-2,.,TGTGCCAGCTCACCAATGCAGGCACCAAACACCGGGGAGCTGTTTTTT,CASSPMQAPNTGELFF
TRBV7-9,.,TRBJ1-2,.,TGTGCCAGCAGCCTCAAGGACGCTCTATACTATGGCTACACCTTC,CASSLKDALYYGYTF
TRBV7-3,.,TRBJ2-3,.,TGTGCCAGCAGCCCTCGCGCGGAAGATACGCAGTATTTT,CASSPRAEDTQYF
TRBV19,.,TRBJ2-1,.,TGTGCCAGTAGCCTCAATGAGCAGTTCTTC,CASSLNEQFF
TRBV27,.,TRBJ1-1,.,TGTGCCAGCAGTTTATCTGTGGGAGGCACTGAAGCTTTCTTT,CASSLSVGGTEAFF
TRBV5-1,.,TRBJ2-7,TRBD1,TGCGCCAGCAGCCCCGGGGACAGGGGGCTATACGAGCAGTACTTC,CASSPGDRGLYEQYF
TRBV30,.,TRBJ2-5,TRBD2,TGTGCCTGGACCCCCCCCGGACTAGCCCCAGGGACCCAGTACTTC,CAWTPPGLAPGTQYF
TRBV15,.,TRBJ2-3,TRBD2,TGTGCCACCAGCGCGGGAGGGGGTAATCGACGGGTCGATACGCAGTATTTT,CATSAGGGNRRVDTQYF
TRBV10-2,.,TRBJ2-5,.,TGCGCCAGCAGTGAGCTAGAGACCCAGTACTTC,CASSELETQYF
TRBV7-3,few,TRBJ2-2,TRBD1,TGTGCCAGCAGCCAGGGACAGGCAAACACCGGGGAGCTGTTTTTT,CASSQGQANTGELFF
TRBV28,.,TRBJ2-1,TRBD2,TGTGCCAGCAGTTTACAAGGGATCGTAGCGGGGCAGTTCTTC,CASSLQGIVAGQFF
TRBV2,.,TRBJ2-5,TRBD1,TGTGCCACCGGCGGGACAGGGGCGAGTGGGGAGACCCAGTACTTC,CATGGTGASGETQYF
TRBV5-1,.,TRBJ2-7,TRBD2,TGCGCCAGCAGCTTGAAGCGGGAAACGACCTACGAGCAGTACTTC,CASSLKRETTYEQYF
TRBV27,.,TRBJ2-7,.,TGTGCCAGCAGTGGGCGGACAGCAGGATCCTACGAGCAGTACTTC,CASSGRTAGSYEQYF
TRBV7-2,few,TRBJ2-1,.,TGTGCCAGCAGCTCAATATGGGATGGTGGCGATGAGCAGTTCTTC,CASSSIWDGGDEQFF
TRBV1,.,TRBJ2-3,.,TGCACCAGCAGCCCAGGAGGACTAGCAGTAACCACAGATACGCAGTATTTT,CTSSPGGLAVTTDTQYF
TRBV5-1,.,TRBJ1-3,.,TGCGCCAGCAGCTTGGGGAGCTCTGGAAACACCATATATTTT,CASSLGSSGNTIYF
TRBV11-2,many,TRBJ2-2,.,TGTGCCAGCAGCTTAGGCAAGAGCGGGTGGGCCGGGGAGCTGTTTTTT,CASSLGKSGWAGELFF
TRBV19,.,TRBJ2-5,TRBD2,TGTGCCAGTAGGGAGCGGGAGGGCCGGGAAGAGACCCAGTACTTC,CASREREGREETQYF
TRBV27,.,TRBJ1-1,TRBD1,TGTGCCAGCAGCCTACAGGGGGGCACTGAAGCTTTCTTT,CASSLQGGTEAFF
TRBV27,.,TRBJ2-2,TRBD2,TGTGCCAGCCGGGGACTAGCGGGAGTCGGGGCTGGCGGGGAGCTGTTTTTT,CASRGLAGVGAGGELFF
TRBV19,.,TRBJ1-5,.,TGTGCCAGTACGGGGGGGGTATCAAATCAGCCCCAGCATTTT,CASTGGVSNQPQHF
TRBV7-3,.,TRBJ2-7,.,TGTGCCAGCAGTCCCACGGGGCAGGTACCTTACGAGCAGTACTTC,CASSPTGQVPYEQYF
TRBV27,.,TRBJ2-3,.,TGTGCCATCCACCCGGCAGGGAGGCCAGATACGCAGTATTTT,CAIHPAGRPDTQYF
TRBV27,.,TRBJ2-3,.,TGTGCCAGCAGTTTTTACGGGGGGCCACCCACAGATACGCAGTATTTT,CASSFYGGPPTDTQYF
TRBV4-2,.,TRBJ2-7,.,TGTGCCAGCAGCCAACTCCTCAGTTTAGGCTCCTACGAGCAGTACTTC,CASSQLLSLGSYEQYF
TRBV5-8,.,TRBJ1-2,TRBD1,TGTGCCAGCAGCCCGGACAGGGGCTTTGGGGGCTACACCTTC,CASSPDRGFGGYTF
TRBV10-1,.,TRBJ2-7,.,TGCGCCAGCATCGCCGGGACGCTTCCCTACGAGCAGTACTTC,CASIAGTLPYEQYF
TRBV5-4,.,TRBJ1-2,.,TGTGCCAGCACCTTAGGGGATGCAGGGGAGTATGGCTACACCTTC,CASTLGDAGEYGYTF
TRBV5-6,.,TRBJ2-3,.,TGTGCCAGCAGCTTAGGATCTAGGGGCGCAGATACGCAGTATTTT,CASSLGSRGADTQYF
TRBV11-3,.,TRBJ2-1,.,TGTGCCAGCAGCTTAGGTAGCGGAACTTACAATGAGCAGTTCTTC,CASSLGSGTYNEQFF
TRBV6-5,.,TRBJ1-2,.,TGTGCCAGCAGTTCCCCGGGGGGGGTGGGCTATGGCTACACCTTC,CASSSPGGVGYGYTF
TRBV6-1,.,TRBJ1-5,TRBD1,TGTGCCAGCAGTGAAGCAGGGGGCATGAATCAGCCCCAGCATTTT,CASSEAGGMNQPQHF
TRBV19,.,TRBJ2-1,TRBD2,TGTGCCAGTAGTATCTTTGGACTAGCGGAGAGGGTTTACAATGAGCAGTTCTTC,CASSIFGLAERVYNEQFF
TRBV7-2,.,TRBJ2-1,TRBD2,TGTGCCAGCAGCTTAGGGACTAGCGGGGTCCTTAGCTCCTACAATGAGCAGTTCTTC,CASSLGTSGVLSSYNEQFF
TRBV28,.,TRBJ2-5,.,TGTGCCAGCAGTTTGAGCGGGCAAGAGACCCAGTACTTC,CASSLSGQETQYF
TRBV19,.,TRBJ2-1,TRBD1,TGTGCCAGTAAGACAGGGGACCCTTACAATGAGCAGTTCTTC,CASKTGDPYNEQFF
TRBV28,.,TRBJ2-2,TRBD1,TGTGCCAGCAGGGAGGGGACAGGGCCCACCGGGGAGCTGTTTTTT,CASREGTGPTGELFF
TRBV19,.,TRBJ1-1,TRBD1,TGTGCCAGTAGACCTTGGGGAACCACAGGGGTCATGAACACTGAAGCTTTCTTT,CASRPWGTTGVMNTEAFF
TRBV5-6,.,TRBJ1-2,TRBD1,TGTGCCAGCAGCGTCGGACAGGGAATCAACTATGGCTACACCTTC,CASSVGQGINYGYTF
TRBV29-1,.,TRBJ1-4,TRBD1,TGCAGCGTTGAACAACTAAACAGGGGGACTAATGAAAAACTGTTTTTT,CSVEQLNRGTNEKLFF
TRBV27,once,TRBJ2-1,TRBD2,TGTGCCAGCAGTTTACGTAGCGGGAGATTCGATGAGCAGTTCTTC,CASSLRSGRFDEQFF
TRBV28,.,TRBJ1-4,TRBD1,TGTGCCAGCAGTTTCGACAGGGTTCTTGAAAAACTGTTTTTT,CASSFDRVLEKLFF
TRBV6-4,.,TRBJ1-1,.,TGTGCCAGCAGCTTGGAGTCGGGAAGGACTGAAGCTTTCTTT,CASSLESGRTEAFF
TRBV5-1,once,TRBJ2-1,TRBD2,TGCGCCAGCAGCTTCGAACTAGCGGGGTACAATGAGCAGTTCTTC,CASSFELAGYNEQFF